The entry below gives a single TCR beta chain sequence along with its context. Sequencing used immunoSEQ multiplex PCR; TCRdb keeps in-frame clones, though not all of them. The sample contains 200,000 to 300,000 clones, about 89% of which appear only once. The V end was cut by 6 bases, the J end by 5 bases, with 13 bases between. Germline V gene lookup returns CDR1 LGHNA and CDR2 YSLEER. The length of the CDR3 is 13 residues. This specimen comes from a study of blood T cell repertoires in COVID-19. At the level of the study: Sources were T cells, B-cell-depleted T cells, or PBMCs; the material itself was cDNA or gDNA.

Participants spanned ages about 18 to 90 years and resided in about two dozen US areas. The specimen sequenced was PBMCs or T cells enriched from blood (not recorded which). The source of this sequence is a woman aged 30 to 39 who had recovered from COVID-19. The chain employs TRBV4-3 and TRBJ1-1; possible D gene TRBD1, 5 bases. In DNA, the CDR3 is TGCGCCAGCAGACCTGACGGGGGGACTGAAGCTTTCTTT. This encodes CASRPDGGTEAFF.